The 3 T cell receptor beta chains below all came from one sample that was sequenced in a study of T cells in Graves' hyperthyroidism and ophthalmopathy. Researchers amplified the TCR beta CDR3 regions from RNA transcripts. When the TCR CDR3 underwent first-round RT-PCR, the HTBI primer set was used. MiXCR, applied by TCRdb to the multiplex PCR reads, yields one record per CDR3 protein. The profile shows roughly 700,000 distinct CDR3 sequences, about 15% of them singletons. Sequencing used blood. All receptors derive from a woman between 18 and 29 years old with Graves' hyperthyroidism.

This clonotype was seen many times. The V gene is TRBV20-1, the J gene TRBJ1-1; D gene unclear. Trimming pared 1 base from V and 6 bases from J, leaving 9 bases between. There are 12 residues in the CDR3. CDR1 is DFQATT, CDR2 SNEGSKA, per germline (reference sequence). The CDR3 region has the DNA TGCAGTGCTAGAGCGGGAGCCGCTGAAGCTTTCTTT. Its protein product is CSARAGAAEAFF.

The rearrangement uses TRBV30 and TRBJ2-3; TRBD2 might be the D (6 bases). V was pared by 4 bases and J by 4 bases, with 21 bases between. CDR1 and CDR2 from the germline V gene are GTSNPN and SVGIG (reference sequence). The CDR3 is 16 amino acids. The CDR3 nucleotides read TGTGCCTGGATGGATTGGGGAGGCATATTTCCAGATACGCAGTATTTT. Translated: CAWMDWGGIFPDTQYF.

In regard to this clonotype: A much larger clone sits a single nucleotide away, making a read error possible. The rearrangement links TRBV20-1 to TRBJ2-1, with 8 positions matching TRBD1. With 3 bases clipped from V and 2 bases from J, the junction kept 3 bases outside the gene matches. The germline V gene encodes CDR1 DFQATT and CDR2 SNEGSKA (reference sequence). The CDR3 totals 14 residues. For the CDR3, the DNA is TGCAGTGCTAGGGACAGGGAGACCTACAATGAGCAGTTCTTC. Its protein is CSARDRETYNEQFF.